This section outlines one T cell receptor (beta chain) sequence together with its context. The antigen it recognizes is unknown. V loses 5 bases of germline sequence and J loses 5 bases, and the interval between the two ends is 16 bases. Inclusive of the bounding cysteine and phenylalanine, the CDR3 is 14 residues long. The sequence is cut down to CDR3 DNA, 42 bases in frame from base 1. The germline V gene encodes CDR1 LNHDA and CDR2 SQIVND (reference sequence). The cohort comprised around 700 healthy bone marrow donors. All cohort members were sampled while nominally healthy, although unrecorded immune exposures were likely present. The donor tested CMV seropositive, placing the donor among the 310 or so seropositive members of the cohort. A peripheral blood sample was collected from each donor, and TCR beta sequencing was performed on peripheral blood mononuclear cells. Genomic DNA was extracted from the blood cell samples with the Qiagen DNeasy Blood Extraction Kit.

This sample is part of a study of cytomegalovirus exposure and HLA in healthy donors (TCRdb year 2017). For the wider study: In an earlier analysis of under 750 of the donors, under 300 Gb of sequence data and some 120 million unique TCR beta sequences from some 170 million T cells were reported. An early release that covered around 590 HLA-typed donors contained approximately 300 gigabases of sequencing data and tens of millions of unique TCR sequences. Of the 300 to 500 genotyped donors, 65% to 90% were placed in the genetic ancestry cluster associated with self-reported Caucasian donors. The study aimed to test whether cataloging public T cell receptors could reveal signatures of past pathogen exposure. The T cell repertoires of 666 subjects were profiled by immunosequencing and related to cytomegalovirus serostatus. A separate validation cohort of some 130 different subjects was used in addition to the roughly 620-subject first cohort. To predict cytomegalovirus infection status, the study combined high-throughput TCR immunosequencing, statistical association of individual TCRs with disease status, and machine learning. A later analysis re-analyzed previously published TCR beta repertoires from about 730 donors and added high-resolution HLA genotyping to study TCR occurrence patterns. Rather than using new phenotypic data, the later analysis identified candidate immune exposures from TCR beta sequences and from how often those sequences occurred across donors. To decide whether each TCR beta V gene segment behaved as functional or pseudogenic, an earlier analysis of 587 of the donors relied on high-throughput TCR beta sequencing. Donor age, sex, ethnicity and CMV serostatus were collected together with the repertoire data. Genome-wide SNP genotypes for about 65% of the roughly 670 donors were used in a later genetic analysis, which treated that subset as a discovery cohort. Every discovery cohort repertoire had been produced on one sequencing platform. Class I and class II HLA loci were covered by the typing at four-digit resolution. Typing coverage varied by locus: about 620-640 donors for A, B, C, DRB1 and DQB1; approximately 560 for DQA1; over 600 for DPA1; 400 to 480 for DPB1. Roughly five DR-DQ haplotypes were handled as single units for association and clustering because linkage in the cohort was strong. On average, 235,054 unique TCR beta nucleotide sequences were sequenced per donor among a few hundred genotyped donors of the cohort, with approximately 18% of those sequences being non-productive. General conclusions and limits of the study: This cohort had only TCR beta chains sequenced, and the lack of alpha or paired-chain data limited which features could be detected. In a later analysis, HLA-associated TCR beta chains showed more clonal expansion and lower generation probabilities than non-associated chains that were equally common. A further reported finding was that TCR beta sequences accurately predicted the HLA-A and HLA-B alleles for most subjects in the first cohort. A later genetic analysis associated a missense DCLRE1C variant with V-gene and J-gene trimming of TCR beta chains, and an independent cohort replicated the association. Roughly uniform sequencing depth across donors was assumed in presence/absence analyses, although this assumption may not hold. A cluster of highly shared sequence variants was judged likely to represent a technical artifact of the sequencing pipeline. In the study, about 150 TCR beta chains were listed as associated with cytomegalovirus. Because the 87-base-pair reads could not distinguish some IMGT-functional V segments, including TRBV6-2 and TRBV6-3, those segments were excluded. In an earlier analysis of 587 of the donors, most TCR beta V segments appeared in productive rearrangements about 87% or about 30% of the time, broadly matching IMGT annotations. A later analysis found that TCR association rates varied across HLA loci, with DRB1 alleles showing the most associated TCRs and HLA-C alleles the fewest. In a later analysis, most CMV-associated TCR beta chains were found to appear HLA-restricted, with HLA associations seemingly driven largely by CMV exposure. About 15 rarely observed V segments, including chromosome 9 orphons, were excluded from the earlier analysis of 550 to 700 of the donors because counts were too low. Linkage disequilibrium might explain the correlated functional status among segregating V segments, but an unknown experimental factor could not be excluded. Specific HLA alleles were associated with 15,000 to 20,000 TCR beta sequences at a false discovery rate of 0.05 in a later analysis. Compared with the approximately 670-donor mean, donors in an Asian-associated ancestry cluster had fewer N-insertions in productive TCRs, according to a later genetic analysis. In vitro tests confirmed that three of the cytomegalovirus-associated TCR beta chains recognize cytomegalovirus antigens. The only immune exposure information available for the cohort was CMV serostatus. Most TCR sequences were seen in very few donors, while some public TCRs were found in many individuals. The authors suggested that the approach could potentially be extended to other disease states and immunological phenotypes. The classifier was reported to diagnose cytomegalovirus status with high specificity and sensitivity in both the original cohort and the validation cohort. HLA typing was unavailable for some donors at each locus, so association tests used only the typed subset. In a later analysis, several top co-occurrence clusters were reported to appear linked to parvovirus B19, influenza, CMV and Epstein-Barr virus. When HLA alleles, especially DR and DQ, strongly co-occurred, TCR associations were difficult to assign to individual alleles.

The library came from the immunoSEQ multiplex PCR assay. For the multiplex PCR, a mixture combining 60 forward primers for TCR Vbeta segments and 13 reverse primers for TCR Jbeta segments was used. The CDR3 region of rearranged TCR beta genes was amplified from genomic DNA by a multiplex PCR assay. On the Illumina HiSeq System, the amplified TCR beta libraries were sequenced as 87-base-pair reads. From the authors' description of their analysis: Across the 500 to 850 repertoires, a later analysis counted 80 million or so unique TCR beta chains, approximately 10 million of which were shared by at least two donors. A nearest-neighbor algorithm error-corrected the raw reads and collapsed the reads into unique sequences, merging closely related sequences to remove PCR and sequencing errors. To assign V, D and J gene segments, CDR3 sequences were aligned to IMGT reference sequences. For a sequence to be retained, at least a six-nucleotide match to both a V gene segment and a J gene segment was required. Rearrangements were classified as productive when the CDR3 lacked stop codons and remained in frame with V and J, and all other rearrangements were classified as non-productive. Following IMGT convention, CDR3 was defined as the stretch from the second conserved V-encoded cysteine up to the conserved J-encoded phenylalanine. In an earlier analysis of just under 600 of the donors, sequences lacking an unambiguous match to a single V gene segment were excluded. In an earlier analysis of some 590 of the donors, a V segment was called functional when productive rearrangements were above 56.7%, and segregating when the standard deviation between donors exceeded 5%. A statistical classification framework was built for diagnosing cytomegalovirus status from the catalog of TCR beta chain sequences. A later analysis assigned V and J genes by comparing TCR nucleotide sequences with IMGT/GENE-DB human TR gene sequences. A later analysis assigned CDR3 sequences and most-parsimonious VDJ recombination scenarios with the TCRdist pipeline. In a later analysis, each TCR beta chain was defined by its CDR3 amino acid sequence together with its V-gene family, and reads lacking a unique V-gene family were excluded. To address suspected cross-contamination and a sequencing artifact, a later analysis removed several hundred highly shared, low-generation-probability nucleotide sequences. For each public chain, a later analysis derived a clonal expansion index from normalized ranks of inferred template counts within each repertoire. Generation probabilities in a later analysis came from a VDJ recombination model fitted to out-of-frame rearrangements, and those results were checked against IGoR. In a later analysis, TCR-TCR, TCR-HLA and TCR-CMV co-occurrence was scored with hypergeometric tests, and a repertoire-size bias correction was applied to TCR pairs. False discovery rates were estimated in a later analysis by permuting HLA or CMV assignments 20 times. In a later analysis, co-occurring TCRs were grouped using DBSCAN, and TCRdist sequence similarity was added for clustering within HLA-allele-positive subsets. Repertoires with fewer than 30,000 or more than 120,000 public chains were left out of co-occurrence clustering, as were four to six repertoires with anomalous nucleotide sharing. Here the immuneACCESS table is served through TCRdb, limited to in-frame sequences with V and J called. Missing clones are a known gap in these copies; in checked studies unresolved V genes cover under half, and the rest lacks a known reason. V, J and clone size are taken as reported in that table, and D and trimming were inferred from the DNA itself. The sample's own table lists tens of thousands of clones. The ten top clones hold 12% of the sample.

This TCR derives from a woman in her 30s in good health and CMV-seropositive. The sequenced sample was PBMCs. Here the chain combines TRBV19 and TRBJ2-7; the best D guess is TRBD1, with 6 bases matching. The nucleotide sequence is given as TGTGCCAGTAGTTTACAGGGAACTAACCACGAGCAGTACTTC. The resulting protein is CASSLQGTNHEQYF.